A single sample gave rise to the 21 T cell receptor beta chains below, sequenced in a study of OX40 agonist ivuxolimab in advanced cancers. Libraries were prepared by immunoSEQ multiplex PCR; TCRdb keeps only in-frame clonotypes and omits some of them. The table lists fewer than 120,000 clones, around 90% of them singletons. The sequenced sample was CD4+ or CD8+ T cells sorted from blood, obtained in a trial of the OX40 agonist ivuxolimab. The source is an adult with an advanced solid tumor such as melanoma, head and neck, liver or kidney cancer.

The J gene is TRBJ1-1, the V gene TRBV12-5; unclear D gene. CDR1 and CDR2 (germline): LGHNT, FRNRAP. V was pared by 3 bases and J by 4 bases, with 6 bases between. The CDR3 loop spans 12 amino acids. The DNA for the CDR3 is TGTGCTAGTGGTTTTTCAGGCACTGAAGCTTTCTTT. Translated: CASGFSGTEAFF.

The chain employs TRBV6-1 and TRBJ2-7; the D is unclear. With 5 bases removed from V and 10 bases from J, the gap between germline ends came to 15 bases. CDR3 length: 12 amino acids. The V gene's germline CDR1 is MNHNS and CDR2 SASEGT. In DNA form, the CDR3 reads TGTGCCAGCAGTACGATCCCACCCCATCAGTACTTC. Its translation: CASSTIPPHQYF.

The rearrangement uses TRBV30 and TRBJ1-5; 7 positions agree with TRBD1. The CDR3 spans 11 residues. Germline CDR1 is GTSNPN and CDR2 is SVGIG (reference sequence). Unmatched junction bases numbered 4, after V lost 3 bases and J lost 11 bases. CDR3 DNA sequence: TGTGCCTGGAGCACAGGGGCTACCCAGCATTTT. Its translation is CAWSTGATQHF.

The chain employs TRBV19 and TRBJ2-1, with 7 bases aligning to TRBD2. J gave up 9 bases and V 5 bases, and 10 bases lay outside the gene matches. CDR3 length equals 14 residues. Per germline, CDR1 LNHDA and CDR2 SQIVND (reference sequence). The CDR3 is CASSAVPGLPEQFF. In DNA, the CDR3 is TGTGCCAGTAGTGCTGTCCCGGGACTACCTGAGCAGTTCTTC.

The chain is built from TRBV7-3 and TRBJ2-1; no definite D call. From germline, CDR1 is SGHTA and CDR2 FQGTGA. V gave up 6 bases and J gave up 12 bases, with 15 bases separating them. There are 12 residues in the CDR3. The CDR3 DNA reads TGTGCCAGCAGTTCTTACCCGCATGGGCAGTTCTTC. Its translation is CASSSYPHGQFF.

The J gene is TRBJ2-1, the V gene TRBV4-3, with 8 positions matching TRBD2. The CDR3 has 16 residues. Germline CDR1 is LGHNA and CDR2 is YSLEER. V shed 3 bases and J 5 bases; nucleotides not matched to a gene: 9. CDR3 in amino acids: CASSQSTGLGNNEQFF. As DNA, the CDR3 is TGCGCCAGCAGCCAGTCCACGGGACTAGGGAACAATGAGCAGTTCTTC.

The chain employs TRBV19 and TRBJ1-2; a possible D gene is TRBD1 (6 bases). CDR3 length: 15 amino acids. The germline gives CDR1 LNHDA, CDR2 SQIVND (reference sequence). The V end was cut by 5 bases, the J end by 4 bases, with 17 bases between. The CDR3 sequence is CASSVQGLGGYGYTF. The CDR3 DNA sequence: TGTGCCAGTAGTGTACAGGGCCTGGGTGGCTATGGCTACACCTTC.

V usage is TRBV4-3 and J usage is TRBJ2-7; D unclear. This CDR3 is 13 amino acids long. Germline CDR1 LGHNA, CDR2 YSLEER. Trimming removed 0 bases from V and 3 bases from J, with 6 bases in between. The CDR3 reads CASSQDVGYEQYF. DNA of the CDR3: TGCGCCAGCAGCCAAGATGTAGGCTACGAGCAGTACTTC.

This chain joins TRBV11-1 and TRBJ1-1, with no clear D. V lost 1 base to trimming and J lost 1 base, with 10 bases between them. CDR3 size: 15 residues. Per the germline V gene, CDR1 is SGHAT and CDR2 is FQDESV (reference sequence). DNA of the CDR3: TGTGCCAGCAGCTTAGGAGGCAGGTGGAACACTGAAGCTTTCTTT. This gives the protein CASSLGGRWNTEAFF.

The V call is TRBV4-2, the J call TRBJ2-2; 9 bases are a match to TRBD2. V shed 1 base and J 7 bases; nucleotides not matched to a gene: 4. Germline CDR1 and CDR2: LGHNA and YNFKEQ. The CDR3 consists of 15 residues. The CDR3 DNA follows: TGTGCCAGCAGCCAAGGGCTAGCGGGGAACGGGGAGCTGTTTTTT. This gives the protein CASSQGLAGNGELFF.

In regard to this clone: Germline and junction disagree at one end, which may indicate a read error. Different DNA sequences within this sample yield the same CDR3. In DNA form, the CDR3 reads TGTGCCAGTAGTATAGATGCCGGACAGATACCCGAGGCTTTTTTT. Protein: CASSIDAGQIPEAFF. The chain uses TRBV19 and TRBJ1-1; weak D call: TRBD1 (6 bases). CDR3 length: 15 amino acids. Germline values: CDR1 LNHDA, CDR2 SQIVND (reference sequence).

The rearrangement uses TRBV6-1 and TRBJ1-1; TRBD1 is a possible D gene (5 bases). Germline-derived CDR1 and CDR2 are MNHNS and SASEGT. The CDR3 runs to 14 residues. Trimming removed 1 base from V and 1 base from J, with 7 bases in between. The CDR3 spells CASSEVGGNTEAFF. The DNA of the CDR3 is TGTGCCAGCAGTGAAGTGGGGGGGAACACTGAAGCTTTCTTT.

The chain links TRBV5-4 to TRBJ1-2; 7 bases match TRBD1. J gave up 4 bases and V 0 bases, and 9 bases lay outside the gene matches. The CDR3 is 16 residues long. Germline V gene sequence: CDR1 SGHNT, CDR2 YYREEE (reference sequence). This CDR3 is CASSLAWSGGGYGYTF. DNA for the CDR3: TGTGCCAGCAGCTTGGCCTGGTCAGGGGGAGGCTATGGCTACACCTTC.

The V and J genes are TRBV5-4 and TRBJ2-2; D is unclear. Trimming removed 1 base at V and 1 base at J, with 8 bases between. This CDR3 contains 15 residues. Germline values: CDR1 SGHNT, CDR2 YYREEE (reference sequence). This chain's CDR3 is CASSLYLVNTGELFF. The CDR3 bases are TGTGCCAGCAGCTTGTACCTTGTGAACACCGGGGAGCTGTTTTTT.

This clone was counted once. This chain connects TRBV19 to TRBJ1-4; D possibly corresponds to TRBD1 (5 bases). Germline CDR1 is LNHDA and CDR2 is SQIVND (reference sequence). The V end was cut by 6 bases, the J end by 8 bases, with 16 bases between. The CDR3 runs to 14 residues. The CDR3 DNA follows: TGTGCCAGTAGCCTCGGGGGTCTTCGGGAAAAACTGTTTTTT. Its translation is CASSLGGLREKLFF.

As regards this clone: No DNA is shown, since the ends of the CDR3 on it are uncertain; the CDR3 is the one TCRdb lists. V usage is TRBV19 and J usage is TRBJ1-4; TRBD1, as called in the table, went unchecked against the DNA. Germline CDR1 is LNHDA and CDR2 is SQIVND (reference sequence). Inclusive of both ends, the CDR3 amounts to 16 amino acids. This chain's CDR3 is CASSLWRGTGSEKLFF.

This clone occurred a few times. The DNA for the CDR3 is TGTGCCGCTGGTGCGGGACAGGGGGGCGGCATGCGGTACTTC. The encoded protein is CAAGAGQGGGMRYF. This chain connects TRBV6-5 to TRBJ2-5; 11 nucleotides agree with TRBD1. CDR1 is MNHEY, CDR2 SVGAGI, per germline. Trimming took 11 bases from V and 13 from J; bases not matched to a gene: 18. This CDR3 region has 14 residues.

The V and J genes are TRBV7-6 and TRBJ1-2; 7 nucleotides align to TRBD1. In germline, CDR1 is SGHVS, CDR2 FNYEAQ. Losses at the gene ends were 5 bases for V and 8 bases for J; bases not matched to a gene: 17. This CDR3 has 16 amino acids. The CDR3 DNA sequence: TGTGCCAGCAGCCCCCAGGTGGGCTCGGCAGGGGGAGGCTACACCTTC. Its protein is CASSPQVGSAGGGYTF.

The gene calls are TRBV11-3 and TRBJ2-5; tentative D call: TRBD1 (6 bases). There are 14 residues in the CDR3. In germline, CDR1 is SGHNT, CDR2 YENEEA. With 5 bases removed from V and 1 base from J, the gap between germline ends came to 11 bases. CDR3 nucleotides: TGTGCCAGCAGCAAGGACAGTCTCCAAGAGACCCAGTACTTC. Its translation is CASSKDSLQETQYF.

The chain combines TRBV9 with TRBJ2-7, with TRBD1 matching 10 bases. The CDR3 covers 14 residues. In germline, CDR1 is SGDLS, CDR2 YYNGEE. The junction had 7 bases not matched to a gene; V was cut back by 4 bases and J by 6 bases. This chain's CDR3 is CASSTRQGASEQYF. CDR3 DNA sequence: TGTGCCAGCAGCACCCGACAGGGGGCGAGCGAGCAGTACTTC.

V gene TRBV13 combines with J gene TRBJ1-1, with D unclear. Trimming removed 3 bases at V and 3 bases at J, with 5 bases between. CDR3 length: 12 residues. From germline, CDR1 is PRHDT and CDR2 FYEKMQ (reference sequence). CDR3 nucleotides: TGTGCCAGCAGCTTGAGGGACACTGAAGCTTTCTTT. It yields the protein CASSLRDTEAFF.